The 10 T cell receptor beta chains below all came from one sample that was sequenced in a study of CD8+ T cells in alopecia areata. Treatment described: oral pan-JAK inhibitor, 5-10 mg twice daily. RNA extraction and reverse transcription yielded cDNA as sequencing template. The protocol was immunoSEQ multiplex PCR, while the TCRdb copy is restricted to in-frame clones and leaves out a portion. In the table there are roughly 180,000 clones, approximately 55% of which are singletons. The specimen was CD8+ T cells sorted from blood, collected at week 24, from a patient treated with tofacitinib. The receptor set was obtained from a human donor with alopecia areata.

V and J are TRBV13 and TRBJ2-7, with D possibly TRBD2 on 6 matching bases. CDR1 and CDR2 from the germline V gene are PRHDT and FYEKMQ (reference sequence). CDR3 length: 14 residues. The V end was cut by 5 bases, the J end by 0 bases, with 11 bases between. CDR3: CASSLGDSSYEQYF. CDR3 nucleotide sequence: TGTGCCAGCAGCCTGGGGGACTCCTCCTACGAGCAGTACTTC.

V and J are TRBV6-5 and TRBJ2-3, with 8 bases lining up with TRBD1. The V gene's germline CDR1 is MNHEY and CDR2 SVGAGI. The CDR3 has 13 residues. V trimming: 6 bases; J trimming: 5 bases; junction bases outside the gene matches: 4. CDR3 DNA sequence: TGTGCCAGCAGACCCACAGGGGGAGATACGCAGTATTTT. Amino acid sequence: CASRPTGGDTQYF.

This clone has just a few counts. The chain employs TRBV29-1 and TRBJ1-5; D is uncertain. V gave up 2 bases and J gave up 0 bases, with 8 bases separating them. CDR1 is SQVTM and CDR2 is ANQGSEA in the germline V gene. The CDR3 has 14 residues. CDR3 in amino acids: CSVESGDSNQPQHF. DNA of the CDR3: TGCAGCGTTGAATCCGGGGATAGCAATCAGCCCCAGCATTTT.

The V gene is TRBV4-3, the J gene TRBJ2-1; 9 nucleotides line up with TRBD1. Germline trimming cut 4 bases from V and 6 bases from J; bases unmatched to any gene: 16. CDR1 LGHNA and CDR2 YSLEER come from the germline V gene. The CDR3 extends over 18 amino acids. CDR3 protein: CASSRRQGGLLKGNEQFF. Here the CDR3 DNA reads TGCGCCAGCAGCCGAAGACAGGGGGGCTTGCTAAAGGGCAATGAGCAGTTCTTC.

The chain couples TRBV25-1 to TRBJ1-2; perhaps TRBD1 as D (6 bases). The CDR3 sequence is 12 residues long. Trimming cost V 6 bases and J 2 bases, with 7 bases left between them. Germline V gene data show CDR1 as MGHDK and CDR2 as SYGVNS. The CDR3 nucleotides are TGTGCCAGCAGGGACAGCAACTATGGCTACACCTTC. Protein product: CASRDSNYGYTF.

This clone was seen a few times. The chain combines TRBV27 with TRBJ2-3, with a weak D call TRBD1 (5 bases). V lost 11 bases to trimming and J lost 3 bases, with 15 bases between them. This CDR3 region has 13 residues. Germline V gene sequence: CDR1 MNHEY, CDR2 SMNVEV (reference sequence). The CDR3 reads CASFGQGTDTQYF. CDR3 sequence (DNA): TGTGCCTCCTTTGGGCAGGGTACAGATACGCAGTATTTT.

V and J are TRBV7-9 and TRBJ2-3; 9 nucleotides line up with TRBD2. The germline V gene encodes CDR1 SEHNR and CDR2 FQNEAQ (reference sequence). CDR3 length: 16 amino acids. The J segment lost 5 bases and the V segment lost 2 bases, leaving 8 bases of the junction unmatched. CDR3 DNA sequence: TGTGCCAGCAGCTTAAGCGGGGGGTACCGTCGAGATACGCAGTATTTT. It yields the protein CASSLSGGYRRDTQYF.

This chain uses TRBV4-3 with TRBJ2-7, with 7 positions matching TRBD1. The CDR3 has 14 residues. The germline V gene has CDR1 LGHNA and CDR2 YSLEER. Losses at the gene ends were 4 bases for V and 3 bases for J; bases not matched to a gene: 6. CDR3 in amino acids: CASSPNRGFYEQYF. The CDR3 DNA reads TGCGCCAGCAGCCCTAACAGGGGATTCTACGAGCAGTACTTC.

This chain joins TRBV29-1 and TRBJ2-5; TRBD1 matches at 7 bases. The V and J ends lost 2 bases and 3 bases, in that order; junction bases with no gene match: 6. The CDR3 covers 14 residues. CDR1 and CDR2 from the germline V gene are SQVTM and ANQGSEA. The CDR3 DNA follows: TGCAGCGTTGAATTGGCGACAGGGAAAGAGACCCAGTACTTC. It is translated as CSVELATGKETQYF.

The chain is built from TRBV7-3 and TRBJ2-1, with TRBD2 matching over 9 bases. Germline trimming cut 3 bases from V and 10 bases from J; bases unmatched to any gene: 4. The CDR3 loop spans 13 amino acids. Germline V gene lookup returns CDR1 SGHTA and CDR2 FQGTGA. DNA for the CDR3: TGTGCCAGCAGCTTCGGGACTAGCACGGAGCAGTTCTTC. It codes for CASSFGTSTEQFF.